The TCR beta chain described here comes from a study of blood T cell repertoires in COVID-19. All recovered Cohort 3 donors got two negative PCRs, got clearance, or saw symptom resolution. The CDR3 is 16 amino acids. V dropped 2 bases and J dropped 4; count of bases not matched to a gene: 5. The germline V gene encodes CDR1 MNHNY and CDR2 SVGAGI (reference sequence). Using immunoSEQ multiplex PCR, the repertoire was profiled, and TCRdb retains in-frame clones only, with some absent. Among 150,000 to 200,000 clones, about four fifths were seen once, and the ten largest hold about 11%. This clonotype was obtained from a man aged 50 to 59 who had recovered from COVID-19. The source material was PBMCs or T cells enriched from blood (not recorded which). V gene TRBV6-6 combines with J gene TRBJ2-7, with 13 bases identical to TRBD2. As DNA, the CDR3 is TGTGCCAGCAGTTACCCCGGACTAGCGGGAGATTACGAGCAGTACTTC. It translates to CASSYPGLAGDYEQYF.